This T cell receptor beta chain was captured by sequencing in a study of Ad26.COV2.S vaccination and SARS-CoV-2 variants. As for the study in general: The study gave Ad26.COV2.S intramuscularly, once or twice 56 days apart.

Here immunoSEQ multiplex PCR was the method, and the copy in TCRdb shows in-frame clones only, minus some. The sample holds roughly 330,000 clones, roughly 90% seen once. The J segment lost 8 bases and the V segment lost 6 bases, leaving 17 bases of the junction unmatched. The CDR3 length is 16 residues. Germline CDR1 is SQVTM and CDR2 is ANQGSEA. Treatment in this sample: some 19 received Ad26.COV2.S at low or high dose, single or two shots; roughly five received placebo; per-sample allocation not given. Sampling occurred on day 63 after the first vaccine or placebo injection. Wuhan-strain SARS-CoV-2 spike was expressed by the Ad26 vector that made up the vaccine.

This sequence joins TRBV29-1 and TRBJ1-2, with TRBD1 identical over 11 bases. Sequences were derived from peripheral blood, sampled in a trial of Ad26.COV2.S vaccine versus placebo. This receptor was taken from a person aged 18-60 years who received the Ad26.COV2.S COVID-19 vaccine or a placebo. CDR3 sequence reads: CSVPSTGTGGFGGYTF. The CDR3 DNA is TGCAGCGTGCCGTCCACCGGGACAGGGGGTTTCGGGGGCTACACCTTC. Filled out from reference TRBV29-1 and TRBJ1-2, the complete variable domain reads SAVISQKPSRDICQRGTSLTIQCQVDSQVTMMFWYRQQPGQSLTLIATANQGSEATYESGFVIDKFPISRPNLTFSTLTVSNMSPEDSSIYLCSVPSTGTGGFGGYTFGSGTRLTVV.